The source of this TCR beta chain is a study of radiotherapy plus CTLA-4 blockade in lung cancer. Study background: Disease control was present in 31% of patients, and objective responses in about 18%. General study points: TCR clones of tumor origin grew in blood after radiotherapy plus ipilimumab.

As regards this clone: Its antigen is not identified.

The method was immunoSEQ multiplex PCR; TCRdb's version includes in-frame clones alone and lacks a portion of them. The repertoire holds roughly 130,000 clones, with more than 80% as singletons. The study gave focal radiation plus ipilimumab CTLA-4 blockade to patients with chemo-refractory metastatic non-small-cell lung cancer. The CDR3 extends over 13 amino acids. The V gene lost 5 bases and the J gene lost 0 bases, with 5 bases spanning the gap. CDR1 SGHNT and CDR2 YENEEA come from the germline V gene. Here the sequenced sample was peripheral blood, taken from a patient treated with radiotherapy plus ipilimumab. The receptor comes from a human donor with non-small cell lung cancer that progressed on radiotherapy plus ipilimumab. The chain employs TRBV11-3 and TRBJ2-1, with TRBD1 as a possible D gene (5 bases). The CDR3 DNA is TGTGCCAGCAGCACAGGCTCCTACAATGAGCAGTTCTTC. It translates to CASSTGSYNEQFF.